This T cell receptor beta chain comes out of a study of Graves' ophthalmopathy and Graves' hyperthyroidism. CDR3 length equals 14 residues. The V gene end was trimmed by 10 bases and the J gene end by 7 bases; junction bases not matched to a gene: 10. Germline lookup yields CDR1 MDHEN and CDR2 SYDVKM. Using RNA transcripts, the TCR beta CDR3 regions were amplified. The authors performed first-round RT-PCR with HTBI primers and then a second-round multiplex PCR. TCRdb re-called the multiplex PCR reads through MiXCR, storing one row per CDR3 protein. The profile shows around 1,000,000 distinct CDR3 sequences, 35% to 45% of them singletons. This clonotype was found a few times. The authors diagnosed from clinical symptoms, serum thyroxine, TRAb, thyroid ultrasound and orbital computed tomography.

This TCR derives from an adult man with Graves' hyperthyroidism. The chain employs TRBV28 and TRBJ1-6; the match to TRBD1 covers 7 bases. The sample taken for sequencing was peripheral blood or thyroid tissue (not recorded which). CDR3 nucleotides: TGTGCCATCAAGACAGGGATTTCCAATTCACCCCTCCACTTT. It encodes CAIKTGISNSPLHF.